This T cell receptor (beta chain) emerged from a study of blood T cell repertoires in COVID-19. Method: immunoSEQ multiplex PCR; TCRdb's copy keeps in-frame clones and lacks some. This sample has just under 85,000 clones; around 86% occur once, and the top ten carry about 8.5%. Germline lookup yields CDR1 MDHEN and CDR2 SYDVKM. This CDR3 has 15 amino acids. V shed 6 bases and J 6 bases; nucleotides not matched to a gene: 7. This clonotype was obtained from a man older than 75 with active or convalescent COVID-19. The sequencing sample was made of peripheral blood. The rearrangement uses TRBV28 and TRBJ2-1; TRBD2 agrees at 11 bases. CDR3: CASSFTSGGPNEQFF. The CDR3 DNA is TGTGCCAGCAGCTTTACTAGCGGGGGCCCCAATGAGCAGTTCTTC.